These T cell receptor beta chains were read from a single sample in a study of shared clonotypes between healthy human individuals. The protocol was immunoSEQ multiplex PCR, while the TCRdb copy is restricted to in-frame clones and leaves out a portion. The table has a few hundred thousand clones, 79% seen once. The sequenced material came from PBMCs. The receptors shown here come from a woman between 40 and 55 years old in good health. Some clones in this sample may be carry-over from other donors' samples. Both conserved end residues are part of each CDR3. D genes are given only for firm matches. Where a row states a size, it is once, few, many or the class of an expanded clone; other rows omit it.

clone_size	d_call	v_call	j_call	cdr3_aa	cdr3_nt
-	-	TRBV11-3	TRBJ1-1	CASSLGQKRGTEAFF	TGTGCCAGCAGTTTGGGGCAGAAGAGGGGCACTGAAGCTTTCTTT
-	TRBD1	TRBV5-4	TRBJ2-1	CASSTQRQGAMKEQFF	TGTGCCAGCAGCACACAAAGGCAGGGGGCAATGAAGGAGCAGTTCTTC
-	-	TRBV7-9	TRBJ2-1	CASTPLGMASYNEQFF	TGTGCCAGCACCCCCCTGGGCATGGCCTCTTACAATGAGCAGTTCTTC
-	TRBD1	TRBV5-4	TRBJ1-2	CASSQDRGEGIYGYTF	TGTGCCAGCAGCCAAGACAGGGGAGAGGGGATCTATGGCTACACCTTC
-	TRBD1	TRBV5-4	TRBJ2-1	CASSAPQGETPFF	TGTGCCAGCAGCGCCCCACAGGGGGAAACTCCGTTCTTC
-	-	TRBV6-7	TRBJ2-6	CASSPLGRLQSRANVLTF	TGTGCCAGCAGTCCCCTAGGGCGTTTACAAAGTCGGGCCAACGTCCTGACTTTC
-	TRBD2	TRBV7-9	TRBJ2-7	CASSSSSGEQYF	TGTGCCAGCAGCTCCTCTAGCGGGGAGCAGTACTTC
-	TRBD2	TRBV11-2	TRBJ2-1	CASSLATSGGHNEQFF	TGTGCCAGCAGCTTAGCGACTAGCGGGGGTCACAATGAGCAGTTCTTC
-	-	TRBV19	TRBJ1-4	CASKPGGNEKLFF	TGTGCCAGTAAGCCGGGGGGTAATGAAAAACTGTTTTTT
-	-	TRBV29-1	TRBJ2-1	CSAPRTGLGEQFF	TGCAGCGCCCCCAGGACGGGGCTGGGTGAGCAGTTCTTC
-	TRBD2	TRBV28	TRBJ2-7	CASSIPGGSGRSGEQYF	TGTGCCAGCAGTATACCCGGGGGTAGCGGGAGGTCGGGGGAGCAGTACTTC
-	TRBD1	TRBV19	TRBJ1-2	CASSIDRGLGYTF	TGTGCCAGTAGTATCGACAGGGGGCTAGGCTACACCTTC
-	TRBD1	TRBV30	TRBJ1-2	CAWSGGPNYGYTF	TGTGCCTGGTCAGGGGGACCGAACTATGGCTACACCTTC
-	TRBD1	TRBV7-8	TRBJ2-1	CASSRYRGLGSYNEQFF	TGTGCCAGCAGCAGATACAGGGGGCTCGGCTCCTACAATGAGCAGTTCTTC
once	-	TRBV27	TRBJ1-1	CASSMERRNTEAFF	TGTGCCAGCAGCATGGAGCGACGGAACACTGAAGCTTTCTTT
-	-	TRBV6-6	TRBJ2-7	CASSPVVLGEKYF	TGTGCCAGCAGCCCCGTTGTACTTGGCGAGAAGTACTTC
-	-	TRBV7-2	TRBJ2-1	CASSLVVAAIRGEQFF	TGTGCCAGCAGCTTAGTGGTAGCGGCCATTCGGGGTGAGCAGTTCTTC
once	-	TRBV14	TRBJ2-5	CASSQERETQYF	TGTGCCAGCAGCCAAGAGAGAGAGACCCAGTACTTC
-	-	TRBV28	TRBJ1-5	CASSFAGRNQPQHF	TGTGCCAGCAGTTTTGCCGGGAGGAATCAGCCCCAGCATTTT
once	-	TRBV6-6	TRBJ2-3	CASSYSSLLADTQYF	TGTGCCAGCAGTTATTCCTCTTTATTGGCGGATACGCAGTATTTT
-	-	TRBV6-1	TRBJ2-7	CASSVERYREQYF	TGTGCCAGCAGTGTGGAGAGGTACCGCGAGCAGTACTTC
few	-	TRBV28	TRBJ2-7	CASRVGTTHEQYF	TGTGCCAGCAGGGTCGGGACAACCCACGAGCAGTACTTC
-	-	TRBV7-7	TRBJ2-1	CASSLRLAPPYNEQFF	TGTGCTAGCAGCTTAAGGCTAGCGCCTCCCTACAATGAGCAGTTCTTC
-	-	TRBV5-1	TRBJ2-5	CASSTQTGGWETQYF	TGCGCCAGCAGCACACAGACTGGAGGGTGGGAGACCCAGTACTTC
-	-	TRBV29-1	TRBJ1-2	CSVVRRNKAYGYTF	TGCAGCGTTGTACGTCGAAATAAGGCCTATGGCTACACCTTC
-	-	TRBV28	TRBJ1-4	CASRRGPNEKLFF	TGTGCCAGCAGACGGGGACCAAATGAAAAACTGTTTTTT
-	TRBD1	TRBV6-5	TRBJ1-2	CASSYSWTGKGGYTF	TGTGCCAGCAGTTACTCTTGGACAGGGAAGGGTGGCTACACCTTC
-	-	TRBV5-4	TRBJ1-5	CASSQGGGNQPQHF	TGTGCCAGCAGCCAAGGGGGGGGCAATCAGCCCCAGCATTTT
-	-	TRBV5-4	TRBJ2-6	CASSSSGSGANVLTF	TGTGCCAGCAGCTCGTCCGGGTCTGGGGCCAACGTCCTGACTTTC
-	-	TRBV2	TRBJ1-2	CASSEREGTKGYTF	TGTGCCAGCAGTGAAAGAGAGGGGACGAAAGGCTACACCTTC
-	-	TRBV7-9	TRBJ2-1	CASSLVGDEQFF	TGTGCCAGCAGCTTAGTAGGGGATGAGCAGTTCTTC
-	TRBD1	TRBV19	TRBJ1-1	CASSTGTGARAFF	TGTGCCAGTAGTACCGGGACAGGGGCACGCGCTTTCTTT
-	-	TRBV10-3	TRBJ2-1	CAISEFRERSYNEQFF	TGTGCCATCAGTGAGTTTCGGGAGAGGTCCTACAATGAGCAGTTCTTC
few	-	TRBV5-5	TRBJ2-7	CASSASAQSSYEQYF	TGTGCCAGCAGCGCTAGCGCCCAGAGCTCCTACGAGCAGTACTTC
few	TRBD2	TRBV14	TRBJ2-1	CASSPRTSGYYNEQFF	TGTGCCAGCAGCCCGCGGACTAGCGGGTACTACAATGAGCAGTTCTTC
-	-	TRBV29-1	TRBJ2-7	CSVEDGRADEQYF	TGCAGCGTTGAAGACGGTAGGGCCGACGAGCAGTACTTC
-	-	TRBV9	TRBJ2-1	CASSVDRGGLDEQFF	TGTGCCAGCAGCGTAGACAGGGGAGGATTGGATGAGCAGTTCTTC
-	-	TRBV25-1	TRBJ1-1	CASSIGMNTEAFF	TGTGCCAGCAGTATAGGTATGAACACTGAAGCTTTCTTT
-	TRBD1	TRBV4-1	TRBJ2-6	CASSPTGDGANVLTF	TGCGCCAGCAGCCCGACAGGGGATGGGGCCAACGTCCTGACTTTC
-	-	TRBV27	TRBJ2-7	CASRSPGNYEQYF	TGTGCCAGCAGATCCCCGGGAAACTACGAGCAGTACTTC
-	TRBD1	TRBV29-1	TRBJ1-1	CSVLGGQGNTEAFF	TGCAGCGTACTAGGGGGACAGGGGAACACTGAAGCTTTCTTT
once	TRBD2	TRBV7-9	TRBJ2-5	CASSLGLAEETQYF	TGTGCCAGCAGCCTAGGACTAGCGGAAGAGACCCAGTACTTC
-	-	TRBV25-1	TRBJ1-2	CATLQGYGYTF	TGTGCCACGCTCCAGGGCTATGGCTACACCTTC
-	-	TRBV11-2	TRBJ2-2	CASSGTRAAGELFF	TGTGCCAGCAGCGGCACCCGAGCGGCCGGGGAGCTGTTTTTT
-	-	TRBV28	TRBJ1-2	CASSLISGDYGYTF	TGTGCCAGCAGTCTCATCTCAGGGGACTATGGCTACACCTTC
-	-	TRBV11-2	TRBJ1-6	CASSPREGGSPLHF	TGTGCCAGCAGCCCGCGGGAGGGAGGTTCACCCCTCCACTTT
-	TRBD2	TRBV10-1	TRBJ2-5	CASSGGRAFSQVGTQYF	TGCGCCAGCAGTGGCGGGAGGGCCTTTAGTCAGGTGGGGACCCAGTACTTC
-	-	TRBV7-2	TRBJ1-2	CASSPRISYTF	TGTGCCAGCAGCCCCAGGATCAGCTACACCTTC